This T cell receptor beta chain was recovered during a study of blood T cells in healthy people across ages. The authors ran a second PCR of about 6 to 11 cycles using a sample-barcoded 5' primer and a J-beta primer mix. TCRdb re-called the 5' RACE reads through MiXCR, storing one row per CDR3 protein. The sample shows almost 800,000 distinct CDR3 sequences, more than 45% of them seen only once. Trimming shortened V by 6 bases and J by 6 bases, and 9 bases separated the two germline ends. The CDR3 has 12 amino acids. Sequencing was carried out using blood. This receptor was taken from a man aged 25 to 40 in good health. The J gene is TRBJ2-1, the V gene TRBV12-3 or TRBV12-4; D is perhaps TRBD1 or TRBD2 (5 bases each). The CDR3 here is CASRGVSNEQFF. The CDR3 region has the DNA TGTGCCAGCAGGGGGGTGAGCAATGAGCAGTTCTTC.